The 21 T cell receptor beta chains below were found in one sample sequenced in a study of blood T cell repertoires in COVID-19. Repertoires were generated with immunoSEQ multiplex PCR, while TCRdb's copy carries only in-frame clones and drops some. The table has around 340,000 clones, around four fifths seen once. Sequenced sample: peripheral blood. All receptors derive from a man aged 25-45 years with active or convalescent COVID-19.

The chain has TRBV13 and TRBJ2-7; the D gene is possibly TRBD2 (5 bases). V gave up 1 base and J gave up 1 base, with 11 bases separating them. Germline CDR1 reads PRHDT; CDR2 reads FYEKMQ (reference sequence). CDR3 length: 15 amino acids. CDR3 sequence: CASSLEGGGSYEQYF. CDR3 nucleotide sequence: TGTGCCAGCAGCTTAGAAGGTGGCGGGTCCTACGAGCAGTACTTC.

This clone showed up just once. The chain employs TRBV4-3 and TRBJ1-3, with D maybe TRBD1 (6 bases). Trimming removed 3 bases from V and 4 bases from J, with 10 bases in between. The germline V gene has CDR1 LGHNA and CDR2 YSLEER. The CDR3 contains 14 residues. CDR3 in DNA: TGCGCCAGCAGCCAGGACAGATACGGAAACACCATATATTTT. Its translation is CASSQDRYGNTIYF.

V gene TRBV4-2 combines with J gene TRBJ2-3, with 8 bases matching TRBD2. Per germline, CDR1 LGHNA and CDR2 YNFKEQ. The ends lost 4 bases at V and 1 base at J; junction bases unmatched: 13. The CDR3 totals 18 residues. CDR3 region: CASSPLSGGYAGTDTQYF. In nucleotides, the CDR3 is TGTGCCAGCAGCCCCCTGAGCGGGGGATACGCTGGCACAGATACGCAGTATTTT.

This clone was observed at least ten times. This rearrangement joins TRBV27 to TRBJ2-7; TRBD1 agrees at 10 bases. V trimming: 6 bases; J trimming: 4 bases; junction bases outside the gene matches: 9. This CDR3 spans 15 amino acids. The germline V gene has CDR1 MNHEY and CDR2 SMNVEV (reference sequence). DNA for the CDR3: TGTGCCAGCAGAAGGGACAGGGGAGGGAATTACGAGCAGTACTTC. Protein: CASRRDRGGNYEQYF.

The V and J genes are TRBV6-5 and TRBJ2-1; the match to TRBD2 covers 9 bases. V shed 4 bases, J shed 9 bases, and the junction held 7 bases outside the gene matches. Germline lookup yields CDR1 MNHEY and CDR2 SVGAGI. This CDR3 is built from 14 residues. The CDR3 reads CASSSRGGASEQFF. The CDR3 DNA reads as TGTGCCAGCAGTTCTCGCGGGGGGGCATCTGAGCAGTTCTTC.

The CDR3 coding sequence is TGTGCCAGCAGATCCGGGACTAGCGGGACCACAGATACGCAGTATTTT. This gives the protein CASRSGTSGTTDTQYF. V gene TRBV28 combines with J gene TRBJ2-3, with 13 bases identical to TRBD2. Trimming at V came to 6 bases and at J to 2 bases, leaving 5 bases not matched to a gene. The CDR3 is 16 residues long. From germline, CDR1 is MDHEN and CDR2 SYDVKM.

This clone was seen a handful of times. The chain couples TRBV6-5 to TRBJ1-2; D is ambiguous. In germline, CDR1 is MNHEY, CDR2 SVGAGI. The CDR3 sequence is 14 residues long. Trimming pared 2 bases from V and 6 bases from J, leaving 13 bases between. The CDR3 reads CASSYARGENGYTF. The CDR3, as DNA: TGTGCCAGCAGTTACGCCCGGGGAGAGAATGGCTACACCTTC.

Ten or more counts support this clone. CDR3 sequence reads: CASSWTGDTQYF. DNA of the CDR3: TGTGCCAGCAGCTGGACAGGGGATACGCAGTATTTT. The chain has TRBV7-9 and TRBJ2-3; 8 positions agree with TRBD1. Germline V gene sequence: CDR1 SEHNR, CDR2 FQNEAQ (reference sequence). This CDR3 spans 12 amino acids. V trimming: 4 bases; J trimming: 6 bases; junction bases outside the gene matches: 0.

The genes are TRBV5-4 and TRBJ1-2, with D tentatively TRBD1 (5 bases). The germline V gene encodes CDR1 SGHNT and CDR2 YYREEE (reference sequence). Trimming pared 0 bases from V and 8 bases from J, leaving 5 bases between. The CDR3 is 11 residues long. The CDR3 DNA follows: TGTGCCAGCAGCTTGGACAGGGGCTACACCTTC. Translating gives CASSLDRGYTF.

This clone occurred once. This chain links TRBV5-4 with TRBJ2-7; maybe TRBD2 (7 bases). The CDR3 runs to 17 residues. Germline CDR1 and CDR2: SGHNT and YYREEE (reference sequence). The V end lost 0 bases, the J end lost 7 bases, and 23 bases lay between the germline ends. Here the CDR3 reads CASSLEGLRTKGGEQYF. As DNA, the CDR3 is TGTGCCAGCAGCTTGGAAGGCCTCCGCACAAAGGGGGGGGAGCAGTACTTC.

V usage is TRBV6-2 or TRBV6-3 and J usage is TRBJ2-3; 10 bases are shared with TRBD2. Germline values: CDR1 MNHEY, CDR2 SVGEGT. The CDR3 loop spans 17 amino acids. Germline trimming cut 0 bases from V and 0 bases from J; bases unmatched to any gene: 3. The DNA of the CDR3 is TGTGCCAGCAGTTACTCGTTACTAGCGGGGAGCACAGATACGCAGTATTTT. This gives the protein CASSYSLLAGSTDTQYF.

J is TRBJ1-1 and V is TRBV6-5, with D maybe TRBD1 (5 bases). Germline V gene data show CDR1 as MNHEY and CDR2 as SVGAGI. This CDR3 spans 15 amino acids. Trimming shortened V by 7 bases and J by 1 base, and 16 bases separated the two germline ends. This CDR3 is CASILRRGANTEAFF. The CDR3 nucleotides are TGTGCCAGCATCCTCCGACGCGGGGCGAACACTGAAGCTTTCTTT.

The chain couples TRBV7-8 to TRBJ2-2, with 11 bases aligning to TRBD1. J was trimmed by 1 base and V by 4 bases; bases with no gene match: 5. The CDR3 is 17 amino acids. CDR1 and CDR2 (germline): SGHVS, FQNEAQ. The CDR3 region has the DNA TGTGCCAGCAGCTCGGACAGGGGGCTAGGGAACACCGGGGAGCTGTTTTTT. It specifies CASSSDRGLGNTGELFF.

This chain uses TRBV6-2 or TRBV6-3 with TRBJ2-7, with TRBD1 matching 9 bases. There are 14 residues in the CDR3. In germline, CDR1 is MNHEY, CDR2 SVGEGT. V dropped 1 base and J dropped 3; count of bases not matched to a gene: 1. The CDR3 nucleotides read TGTGCCAGCAGTTACTGGGGACAGGGCTACGAGCAGTACTTC. Its translation: CASSYWGQGYEQYF.

The rearrangement joins TRBV19 to TRBJ1-1, with D possibly TRBD1 on 6 matching bases. The CDR3 loop spans 15 amino acids. V shed 3 bases and J shed 6 bases, with 17 bases lying between them. Germline assignment: CDR1 LNHDA and CDR2 SQIVND (reference sequence). This CDR3 is CASSIASQGISEAFF. The CDR3 DNA reads as TGTGCCAGTAGTATCGCGTCACAGGGAATCTCTGAAGCTTTCTTT.

There are many counts of this clone. The rearrangement uses TRBV5-1 and TRBJ1-3; D unresolved. This CDR3 has 16 amino acids. Per germline, CDR1 SGHRS and CDR2 YFSETQ. V lost 4 bases and J lost 0, with 14 bases in between. This CDR3 reads CASSPHRLGSGNTIYF. CDR3 nucleotide sequence: TGCGCCAGCAGCCCCCATCGCCTCGGCTCTGGAAACACCATATATTTT.

The chain employs TRBV7-2 and TRBJ1-6, with a possible D match to TRBD1 (6 bases). V shed 1 base and J shed 5 bases, with 9 bases lying between them. Germline assignment: CDR1 SGHTA and CDR2 FQGNSA. This CDR3 has 15 amino acids. The chain's CDR3 is CASSLDRVNNSPLHF. In DNA form, the CDR3 reads TGTGCCAGCAGCTTAGACAGGGTTAATAATTCACCCCTCCACTTT.

The CDR3 region is CATADIRGGTEAFF. As DNA, the CDR3 is TGTGCCACCGCGGACATTCGGGGGGGCACTGAAGCTTTCTTT. This sequence joins TRBV18 and TRBJ1-1; D may be TRBD1 (5 bases). The germline V gene has CDR1 KGHSH and CDR2 LQKENI. The CDR3 has 14 residues. V lost 10 bases and J 4 bases, leaving 19 bases between the germline ends.

V usage is TRBV5-6 and J usage is TRBJ2-3, with 10 positions matching TRBD2. The CDR3 is 15 residues long. Germline V lookup: CDR1 SGHDT, CDR2 YYEEEE. J gave up 0 bases and V 4 bases, and 2 bases lay outside the gene matches. The CDR3 sequence is CASSIAGGSTDTQYF. CDR3 DNA: TGTGCCAGCAGCATAGCGGGAGGTAGCACAGATACGCAGTATTTT.

The V gene is TRBV6-5, the J gene TRBJ2-7, with 8 nucleotides matching TRBD2. V shed 8 bases, J shed 4 bases, and the junction held 1 base outside the gene matches. Germline CDR1 and CDR2: MNHEY and SVGAGI. The CDR3 loop spans 11 amino acids. CDR3 DNA: TGTGCCAGCGGGACTAGTTACGAGCAGTACTTC. Its protein is CASGTSYEQYF.

The chain recombines TRBV12-5 with TRBJ1-2; D is ambiguous. The CDR3 totals 12 residues. The V gene's germline CDR1 is LGHNT and CDR2 FRNRAP. V lost 1 base, J lost 4 bases, and 4 bases lay in between. For the CDR3, the DNA is TGTGCTAGTGGTTTGGCAGTCTATGGCTACACCTTC. It yields the protein CASGLAVYGYTF.